The 8 T cell receptor beta chains reported below all come from one sample, sequenced in a study of cytomegalovirus exposure and HLA in healthy donors. Researchers ran the PCR with 60 Vbeta and 13 Jbeta primers. Sequenced by immunoSEQ multiplex PCR; TCRdb stores in-frame clones only, minus some. The data hold about 82,000 clones, with roughly 74% observed a single time. The sequenced material came from PBMCs. These receptors were collected from a woman aged 45 to 65 in good health and CMV-seropositive.

V and J are TRBV28 and TRBJ1-5; the match to TRBD1 covers 7 bases. J lost 4 bases, V lost 5 bases, and 8 bases had no gene match. Germline V CDR1 and CDR2: MDHEN, SYDVKM. The CDR3 runs 15 residues. The CDR3 DNA is TGTGCCAGCAGTCCCGGACAGGTCAGAAATCAGCCCCAGCATTTT. This gives the protein CASSPGQVRNQPQHF.

The chain combines TRBV14 with TRBJ1-1, with 7 bases fitting TRBD1. The CDR3 has 12 amino acids. The J segment lost 9 bases and the V segment lost 5 bases, leaving 6 bases of the junction unmatched. Germline V gene lookup returns CDR1 SGHDN and CDR2 FVKESK. CDR3 in amino acids: CASSAEGAKAFF. DNA for the CDR3: TGTGCCAGCAGCGCAGAGGGGGCGAAAGCTTTCTTT. Drawing the rest from reference TRBV14 and TRBJ1-1, the complete variable domain is EAGVTQFPSHSVIEKGQTVTLRCDPISGHDNLYWYRRVMGKEIKFLLHFVKESKQDESGMPNNRFLAERTGGTYSTLKVQPAELEDSGVYFCASSAEGAKAFFGQGTRLTVV.

The chain couples TRBV5-1 to TRBJ2-7, with 8 bases lining up with TRBD2. Germline-derived CDR1 and CDR2 are SGHRS and YFSETQ. Germline trimming cut 2 bases from V and 4 bases from J; bases unmatched to any gene: 8. The CDR3 contains 15 residues. The CDR3, as DNA: TGCGCCAGCAGCTTAACTAGCGGAGAAGTTTACGAGCAGTACTTC. Its translation is CASSLTSGEVYEQYF.

This clone has a single count. The gene calls are TRBV6-5 and TRBJ2-5, with 10 positions matching TRBD2. This CDR3 contains 15 residues. Germline trimming cut 0 bases from V and 4 bases from J; bases unmatched to any gene: 2. In germline, CDR1 is MNHEY, CDR2 SVGAGI. The DNA of the CDR3 is TGTGCCAGCAGTTACTCTCCTAGCGGGGGAGAGACCCAGTACTTC. It codes for CASSYSPSGGETQYF.

The rearrangement links TRBV20-1 to TRBJ2-2, with D unclear. The CDR3 is 10 amino acids. Trimming stripped 6 bases from V and 7 bases from J, with 6 bases between. Germline CDR1 reads DFQATT; CDR2 reads SNEGSKA (reference sequence). The CDR3 DNA reads TGCAGTGCCTTTTACGGGGAGCTGTTTTTT. Protein sequence: CSAFYGELFF.

In its sample, this clone was seen once. The rearrangement links TRBV29-1 to TRBJ2-2, with D perhaps matching TRBD1 (6 bases). Trimming stripped 3 bases from V and 7 bases from J, with 12 bases between. Germline-derived CDR1 and CDR2 are SQVTM and ANQGSEA. This CDR3 region has 13 residues. CDR3: CSVDTGLGGELFF. The CDR3 region has the DNA TGCAGCGTTGATACAGGGCTTGGCGGGGAGCTGTTTTTT.

This clone was recorded many times. The CDR3, as DNA: TGTGCCAGCAGCTTGGTCCTGGGACTGACAAACAATGAGCAGTTCTTC. It yields the protein CASSLVLGLTNNEQFF. V gene TRBV5-6 combines with J gene TRBJ2-1; a possible D gene is TRBD2 (6 bases). The CDR3 has 16 residues. Looked up from germline, CDR1 is SGHDT and CDR2 is YYEEEE. Trimming removed 0 bases from V and 5 bases from J, with 15 bases in between.

The V and J genes are TRBV30 and TRBJ2-5; D gene uncertain. TRBJ2-7 explains the end of the DNA better; the J call may be wrong. This CDR3 contains 15 residues. Germline values: CDR1 GTSNPN, CDR2 SVGIG (reference sequence). CDR3 sequence (DNA): TGTGCCTGGAATCGCCCAGGCCTGAGCTCCTACGAGCAGTACTTC. This gives the protein CAWNRPGLSSYEQYF.